Presented here are 23 T cell receptor beta chains from one specimen sequenced in a study of response to subunit inactivated influenza vaccine. TCRdb re-called the RT-PCR reads through MiXCR, storing one row per CDR3 protein. Among fewer than 750,000 distinct CDR3 sequences listed, 12% to 15% were seen once. The sample in question was PBMCs from blood, obtained 11 to 12 days after vaccination. The receptors were gathered from a man aged 50 to 59 who received an inactivated influenza vaccine.

The rearrangement joins TRBV12-3 or TRBV12-4 to TRBJ2-2; 13 nucleotides align to TRBD2. The V and J ends lost 5 bases and 4 bases, in that order; junction bases with no gene match: 7. This CDR3 has 17 amino acids. This CDR3 is CASSPTSGGPGTGELFF. The CDR3 DNA sequence: TGTGCCAGCAGTCCGACTAGCGGGGGGCCGGGCACCGGGGAGCTGTTTTTT.

This clonotype was recorded a few times. Its ends do not fully match the called genes, so a read error is possible. The chain carries TRBV7-9 and TRBJ1-4, with D uncertain. The CDR3 sequence is 8 residues long. Germline V lookup: CDR1 SEHNR, CDR2 FQNEAQ (reference sequence). CDR3 in DNA: TGTGTCTATGAAAGACTGTTTTTT. It is translated as CVYERLFF.

V usage is TRBV15 and J usage is TRBJ2-7; possible D gene TRBD2, 5 bases. The CDR3 has 15 residues. Looked up from germline, CDR1 is LNHNV and CDR2 is YYDKDF (reference sequence). V shed 5 bases and J shed 3 bases, with 17 bases lying between them. DNA for the CDR3: TGTGCCACCAGCGCCCGGTTTTTTGAGGGCTACGAGCAGTACTTC. Translation: CATSARFFEGYEQYF.

This clonotype was observed a handful of times. In nucleotides, the CDR3 is TGTGCCAGTAGTTCACGGACAGGGTGGTACGAGCAGTACTTC. This gives the protein CASSSRTGWYEQYF. V usage is TRBV19 and J usage is TRBJ2-7; 8 bases map to TRBD1. The CDR3 has 14 residues. The ends lost 5 bases at V and 4 bases at J; junction bases unmatched: 7. The germline CDR1 and CDR2 sequences are LNHDA and SQIVND (reference sequence).

This chain links TRBV3-1 with TRBJ2-3; 8 nucleotides agree with TRBD1. The germline gives CDR1 LGHDT, CDR2 YNNKEL (reference sequence). V gave up 0 bases and J gave up 3 bases; unmatched junction bases: 8. The CDR3 runs to 17 residues. The CDR3 DNA reads TGTGCCAGCAGCCAAGATTGGAGGGACAGGACGACAGATACGCAGTATTTT. The encoded protein is CASSQDWRDRTTDTQYF.

V is TRBV7-2 and J is TRBJ1-5; 7 bases are a match to TRBD1. This CDR3 comprises 15 residues. Germline-derived CDR1 and CDR2 are SGHTA and FQGNSA. J lost 0 bases, V lost 4 bases, and 3 bases had no gene match. The CDR3 loop reads CASSWGQYSNQPQHF. The DNA for the CDR3 is TGTGCCAGCAGCTGGGGACAGTATAGCAATCAGCCCCAGCATTTT.

The chain uses TRBV5-1 and TRBJ2-3; 13 bases align to TRBD2. CDR1 is SGHRS and CDR2 is YFSETQ in the germline V gene. The CDR3 length is 18 residues. Germline trimming cut 0 bases from V and 4 bases from J; bases unmatched to any gene: 8. The CDR3 nucleotides read TGCGCCAGCAGCTTGGCCTTGACTAGCGGGGGGATGGCAGATACGCAGTATTTT. Its translation: CASSLALTSGGMADTQYF. The whole variable domain, remainder taken from reference TRBV5-1 and TRBJ2-3, is KAGVTQTPRYLIKTRGQQVTLSCSPISGHRSVSWYQQTPGQGLQFLFEYFSETQRNKGNFPGRFSGRQFSNSRSEMNVSTLELGDSALYLCASSLALTSGGMADTQYFGPGTRLTVL.

The V gene is TRBV20-1, the J gene TRBJ2-1, with 7 positions matching TRBD2. The CDR3 consists of 13 residues. Germline V gene data show CDR1 as DFQATT and CDR2 as SNEGSKA (reference sequence). Trimming took 0 bases from V and 9 from J; bases not matched to a gene: 5. The CDR3 DNA follows: TGCAGTGCTAGAGATCGGGGGGAAGCTGAGCAGTTCTTC. Amino acids: CSARDRGEAEQFF.

This clonotype came up a few times. V usage is TRBV13 and J usage is TRBJ2-2; maybe TRBD2 (5 bases). The ends were cut back, 8 bases at V and 2 bases at J, with 15 bases in the middle. The length of the CDR3 is 15 residues. Germline CDR1 PRHDT, CDR2 FYEKMQ (reference sequence). The CDR3 region is CASCKWTGNTGELFF. CDR3 DNA sequence: TGTGCCAGCTGTAAATGGACGGGAAACACCGGGGAGCTGTTTTTT.

This clonotype was observed a few times. The gene calls are TRBV4-3 and TRBJ2-3; maybe TRBD1 (5 bases). Trimming pared 1 base from V and 0 bases from J, leaving 11 bases between. CDR3 size: 16 residues. Germline V gene sequence: CDR1 LGHNA, CDR2 YSLEER. The CDR3 loop is CASSQGMGRSTDTQYF. The CDR3 DNA is TGCGCCAGCAGCCAAGGGATGGGGCGAAGCACAGATACGCAGTATTTT.

The chain combines TRBV6-5 with TRBJ2-7, with D possibly being TRBD1 (5 bases). The CDR3 has 14 residues. V was pared by 0 bases and J by 0 bases, with 6 bases between. The germline gives CDR1 MNHEY, CDR2 SVGAGI. This chain's CDR3 is CASSYSDTSYEQYF. CDR3 nucleotides: TGTGCCAGCAGTTACTCGGACACCTCCTACGAGCAGTACTTC.

The chain has TRBV28 and TRBJ1-2; 12 nucleotides align to TRBD1. Germline CDR1 and CDR2: MDHEN and SYDVKM. With 7 bases clipped from V and 5 bases from J, the junction kept 11 bases outside the gene matches. CDR3 size: 16 residues. The CDR3 loop is CASNLPGTGGVYGYTF. The CDR3 DNA sequence: TGTGCCAGCAACTTACCCGGGACAGGGGGCGTTTATGGCTACACCTTC.

The rearrangement links TRBV7-9 to TRBJ1-6; D is possibly TRBD1 (6 bases). Trimming shortened V by 0 bases and J by 7 bases, and 10 bases separated the two germline ends. CDR1 is SEHNR, CDR2 FQNEAQ, per germline (reference sequence). This CDR3 has 15 residues. This chain's CDR3 is CASSLANRANSPLHF. CDR3 DNA sequence: TGTGCCAGCAGCTTAGCGAACAGGGCCAATTCACCCCTCCACTTT. Using reference TRBV7-9 and TRBJ1-6 for the parts outside the CDR3, the full variable domain is DTGVSQNPRHKITKRGQNVTFRCDPISEHNRLYWYRQTLGQGPEFLTYFQNEAQLEKSRLLSDRFSAERPKGSFSTLEIQRTEQGDSAMYLCASSLANRANSPLHFGNGTRLTVT.

This chain joins TRBV4-2 and TRBJ2-7; the match to TRBD2 covers 9 bases. The germline gives CDR1 LGHNA, CDR2 YNFKEQ. J was trimmed by 3 bases and V by 0 bases; bases with no gene match: 6. There are 16 residues in the CDR3. DNA for the CDR3: TGTGCCAGCAGCCAAGAGGAAGCGGGGGGCATCTACGAGCAGTACTTC. Protein product: CASSQEEAGGIYEQYF.

This clonotype was counted a few times. The genes are TRBV13 and TRBJ1-4, with 10 bases matching TRBD1. The germline gives CDR1 PRHDT, CDR2 FYEKMQ (reference sequence). After removal of 7 bases from V and 6 bases from J, the junction contained 5 bases not matched to a gene. The CDR3 is 14 residues long. The CDR3 DNA sequence: TGTGCCAGCACCGTCGGGACAGGGGATGAAAAACTGTTTTTT. Its protein product is CASTVGTGDEKLFF.

V and J are TRBV27 and TRBJ2-2; a weak D match, TRBD1 (6 bases). V was pared by 2 bases and J by 4 bases, with 14 bases between. This CDR3 is built from 16 residues. Germline assignment: CDR1 MNHEY and CDR2 SMNVEV (reference sequence). This chain's CDR3 is CASSLDLDRSTGELFF. In nucleotides, the CDR3 is TGTGCCAGCAGTTTAGACCTGGACAGAAGCACCGGGGAGCTGTTTTTT.

This clonotype was observed a handful of times. V gene TRBV20-1 combines with J gene TRBJ1-1; no reliable D call. This CDR3 contains 14 residues. Germline lookup yields CDR1 DFQATT and CDR2 SNEGSKA (reference sequence). Trimming left V 2 bases short and J 6 bases short, with 16 bases between. The CDR3 here is CSARFSNSGAEAFF. CDR3 nucleotides: TGCAGTGCTAGATTCTCCAATTCCGGGGCTGAAGCTTTCTTT.

This clonotype was counted between two and nine times. The V call is TRBV29-1, the J call TRBJ2-3; TRBD2 might be the D (6 bases). This CDR3 is 13 amino acids long. With 4 bases removed from V and 5 bases from J, the gap between germline ends came to 13 bases. Germline CDR1 SQVTM, CDR2 ANQGSEA. CDR3 amino acids: CSVGRGVIDTQYF. Written as DNA, the CDR3 is TGCAGCGTTGGGAGGGGCGTGATAGATACGCAGTATTTT.

This clonotype occurred a few times. V and J are TRBV6-2 or TRBV6-3 and TRBJ2-5; D assignment may be TRBD1 or TRBD2 (6 bases each). Germline V gives CDR1 MNHEY, CDR2 SVGEGT. V lost 2 bases and J 4 bases, leaving 20 bases between the germline ends. The CDR3 contains 17 residues. The CDR3 DNA reads TGTGCCAGCAGTTACCCGACTTGGGGGGCGACCGCAGAGACCCAGTACTTC. Translated, it gives CASSYPTWGATAETQYF.

This clonotype was observed a few times. The genes are TRBV12-3 or TRBV12-4 and TRBJ1-5, with 8 bases that match TRBD1. V trimming: 5 bases; J trimming: 7 bases; junction bases outside the gene matches: 13. The CDR3 has 16 residues. As DNA, the CDR3 is TGTGCCAGCAGTCCATACGGACAGGGATCGGAACAGCCCCAGCATTTT. Amino acids: CASSPYGQGSEQPQHF.

Ten or more counts support this clonotype. The V gene is TRBV28, the J gene TRBJ2-1; TRBD1 aligns across 7 bases. CDR3 length equals 14 residues. The junction had 8 bases not matched to a gene; V was cut back by 6 bases and J by 6 bases. From germline, CDR1 is MDHEN and CDR2 SYDVKM. CDR3 nucleotide sequence: TGTGCCAGCAGCAGACAGGGTATGAGCAATGAGCAGTTCTTC. Its protein is CASSRQGMSNEQFF.

V usage is TRBV7-2 and J usage is TRBJ2-1, with 8 bases aligning to TRBD2. V lost 6 bases and J lost 5; bases outside the gene matches: 6. The germline V gene encodes CDR1 SGHTA and CDR2 FQGNSA. CDR3 length equals 14 residues. This chain's CDR3 is CASSAGGLNNEQFF. The CDR3 bases are TGTGCCAGCAGTGCGGGGGGACTAAACAATGAGCAGTTCTTC.

This chain joins TRBV6-2 or TRBV6-3 and TRBJ2-1; a weak D match, TRBD2 (5 bases). The CDR3 runs 15 residues. Trimming stripped 2 bases from V and 4 bases from J, with 12 bases between. CDR1 and CDR2 from the germline V gene are MNHEY and SVGEGT. The CDR3 region is CASSYGAAEYNEQFF. The DNA of the CDR3 is TGTGCCAGCAGTTACGGAGCGGCGGAGTACAATGAGCAGTTCTTC.